The following is a TCR beta chain sequence with its context. The data originate from a study of T cell changes during pregnancy in multiple sclerosis. Sequencing was performed with immunoSEQ multiplex PCR; in TCRdb, only in-frame clones are kept and a portion is missing. Here the sample spans more than 45,000 clones, about 90% being singletons. V lost 4 bases and J lost 4; bases outside the gene matches: 10. There are 18 residues in the CDR3. CDR1 is SGDLS and CDR2 is YYNGEE in the germline V gene. The chain combines TRBV9 with TRBJ2-1; 14 bases are a match to TRBD2. Sequencing used CD4+ T cells from peripheral blood mononuclear cells, obtained after pregnancy. This clonotype was sampled from a female donor with multiple sclerosis, enrolled in a pregnancy study. CDR3 sequence: CASSKTGTSGSLYNEQFF. As DNA, the CDR3 is TGTGCCAGCAGCAAAACCGGGACTAGCGGGAGTTTGTACAATGAGCAGTTCTTC.